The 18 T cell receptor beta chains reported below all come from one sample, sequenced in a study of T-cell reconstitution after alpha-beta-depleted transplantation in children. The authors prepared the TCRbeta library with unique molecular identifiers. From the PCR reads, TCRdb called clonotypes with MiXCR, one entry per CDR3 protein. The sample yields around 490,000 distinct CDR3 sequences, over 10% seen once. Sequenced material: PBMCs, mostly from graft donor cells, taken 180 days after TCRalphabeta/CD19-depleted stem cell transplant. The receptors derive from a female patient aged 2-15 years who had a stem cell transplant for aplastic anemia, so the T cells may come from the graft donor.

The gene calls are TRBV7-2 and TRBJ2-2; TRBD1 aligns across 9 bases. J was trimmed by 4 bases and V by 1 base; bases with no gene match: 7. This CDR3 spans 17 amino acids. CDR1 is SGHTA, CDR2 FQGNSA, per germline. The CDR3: CASSLVAGTGITGELFF. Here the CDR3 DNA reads TGTGCCAGCAGCTTAGTTGCCGGGACAGGGATCACCGGGGAGCTGTTTTTT.

CDR3 in DNA: TGTGCCAGCAGCAAGACAGGACTCTATGGCTACACCTTC. Protein sequence: CASSKTGLYGYTF. The genes are TRBV9 and TRBJ1-2, with D perhaps TRBD1 (6 bases). V was cut by 4 bases and J by 4 bases, with 11 bases left in between. The germline V gene has CDR1 SGDLS and CDR2 YYNGEE. This CDR3 comprises 13 residues.

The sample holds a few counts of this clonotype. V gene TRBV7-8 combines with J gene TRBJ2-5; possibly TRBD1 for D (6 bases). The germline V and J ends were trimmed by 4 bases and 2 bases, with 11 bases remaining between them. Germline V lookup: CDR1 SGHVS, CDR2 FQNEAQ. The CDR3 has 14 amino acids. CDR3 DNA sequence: TGTGCCAGCAGCTCCAGGGGATATCAAGAGACCCAGTACTTC. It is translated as CASSSRGYQETQYF.

Written as DNA, the CDR3 is TGCAGTGCCGGACTAGCGGGAGGAGATACGCAGTATTTT. It translates to CSAGLAGGDTQYF. The chain links TRBV20-1 to TRBJ2-3, with 14 positions matching TRBD2. J lost 5 bases, V lost 6 bases, and 1 base had no gene match. CDR3 size: 13 residues. Germline V gene sequence: CDR1 DFQATT, CDR2 SNEGSKA (reference sequence).

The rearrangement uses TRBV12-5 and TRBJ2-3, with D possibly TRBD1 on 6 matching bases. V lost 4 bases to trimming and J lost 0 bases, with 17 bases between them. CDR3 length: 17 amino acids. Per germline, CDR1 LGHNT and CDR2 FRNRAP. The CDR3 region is CASGYRLGGPSTDTQYF. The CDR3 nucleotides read TGTGCTAGTGGTTATCGACTTGGGGGCCCTAGCACAGATACGCAGTATTTT.

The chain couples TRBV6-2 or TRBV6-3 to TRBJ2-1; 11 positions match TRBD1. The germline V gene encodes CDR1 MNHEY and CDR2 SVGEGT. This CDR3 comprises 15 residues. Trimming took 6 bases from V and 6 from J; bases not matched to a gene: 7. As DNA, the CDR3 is TGTGCCAGCAGCTACCTCGGGACAGGGGGCAATGAGCAGTTCTTC. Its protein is CASSYLGTGGNEQFF.

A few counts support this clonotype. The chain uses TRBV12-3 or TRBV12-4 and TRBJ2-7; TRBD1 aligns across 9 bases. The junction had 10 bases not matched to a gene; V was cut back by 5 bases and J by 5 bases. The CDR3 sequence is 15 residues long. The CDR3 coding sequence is TGTGCCAGCAGTGTCGGACAGGGGAGGGTCCACGAGCAGTACTTC. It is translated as CASSVGQGRVHEQYF.

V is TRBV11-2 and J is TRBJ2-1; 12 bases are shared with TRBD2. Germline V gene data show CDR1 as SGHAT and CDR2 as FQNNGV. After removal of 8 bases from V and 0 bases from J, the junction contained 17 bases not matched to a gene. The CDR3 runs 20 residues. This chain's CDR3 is CASGPFTGLAGWSSYNEQFF. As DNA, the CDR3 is TGTGCCAGCGGGCCATTCACCGGACTAGCGGGATGGAGCTCCTACAATGAGCAGTTCTTC.

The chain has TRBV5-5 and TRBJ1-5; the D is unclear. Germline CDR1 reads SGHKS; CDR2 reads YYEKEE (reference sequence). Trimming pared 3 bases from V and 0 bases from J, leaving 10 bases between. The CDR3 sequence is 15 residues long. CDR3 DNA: TGTGCCAGCAGCTGGCTAGGGCATAGCAATCAGCCCCAGCATTTT. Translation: CASSWLGHSNQPQHF.

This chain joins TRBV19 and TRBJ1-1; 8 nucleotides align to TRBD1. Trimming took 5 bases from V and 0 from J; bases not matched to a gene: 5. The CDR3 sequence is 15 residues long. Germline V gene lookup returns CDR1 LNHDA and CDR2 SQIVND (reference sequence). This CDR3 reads CASSVDRDLNTEAFF. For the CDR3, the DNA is TGTGCCAGTAGTGTGGACAGGGACTTGAACACTGAAGCTTTCTTT.

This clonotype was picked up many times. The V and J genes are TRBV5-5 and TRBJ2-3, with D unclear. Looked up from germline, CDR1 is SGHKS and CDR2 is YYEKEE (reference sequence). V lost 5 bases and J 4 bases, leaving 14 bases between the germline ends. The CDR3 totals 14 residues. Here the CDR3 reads CASRPETRSDTQYF. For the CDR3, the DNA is TGTGCCAGCAGGCCCGAAACGCGATCAGATACGCAGTATTTT.

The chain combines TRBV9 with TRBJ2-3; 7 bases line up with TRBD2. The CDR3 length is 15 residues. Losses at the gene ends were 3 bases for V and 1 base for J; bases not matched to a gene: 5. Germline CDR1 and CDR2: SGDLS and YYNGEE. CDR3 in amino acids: CASSASREGTDTQYF. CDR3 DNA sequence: TGTGCCAGCAGCGCCTCTCGGGAGGGCACAGATACGCAGTATTTT.

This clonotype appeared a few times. The CDR3, as DNA: TGTGCCAGCAGTTTCGGGAGCGGGAACGATGAGCAGTTCTTC. Its translation is CASSFGSGNDEQFF. This sequence joins TRBV28 and TRBJ2-1; TRBD2 aligns across 7 bases. This CDR3 is built from 14 residues. V lost 3 bases, J lost 8 bases, and 7 bases stayed unmatched. The germline V gene has CDR1 MDHEN and CDR2 SYDVKM.

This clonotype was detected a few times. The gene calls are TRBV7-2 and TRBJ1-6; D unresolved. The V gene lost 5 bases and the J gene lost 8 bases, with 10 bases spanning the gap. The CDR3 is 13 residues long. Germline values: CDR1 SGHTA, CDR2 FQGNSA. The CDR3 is CASSPKAYSPLHF. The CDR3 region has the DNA TGTGCCAGCAGCCCCAAGGCGTATTCACCCCTCCACTTT.

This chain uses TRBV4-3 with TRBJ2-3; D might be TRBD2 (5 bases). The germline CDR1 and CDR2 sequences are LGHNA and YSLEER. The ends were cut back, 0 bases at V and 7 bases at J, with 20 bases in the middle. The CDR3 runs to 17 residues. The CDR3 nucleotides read TGCGCCAGCAGCCAAGATTTGAAGGCGGTACTAGGAAATACGCAGTATTTT. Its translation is CASSQDLKAVLGNTQYF.

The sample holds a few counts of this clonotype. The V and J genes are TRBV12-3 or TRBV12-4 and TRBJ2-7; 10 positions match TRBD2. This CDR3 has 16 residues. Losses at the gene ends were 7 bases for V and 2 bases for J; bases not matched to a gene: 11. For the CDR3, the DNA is TGTGCCAGCATGAGGTTAGCGGGAGGATTGGCCTACGAGCAGTACGTC. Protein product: CASMRLAGGLAYEQYV.

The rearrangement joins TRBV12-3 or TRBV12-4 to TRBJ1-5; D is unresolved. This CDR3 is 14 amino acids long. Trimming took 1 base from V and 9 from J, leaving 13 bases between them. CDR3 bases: TGTGCCAGCAGTTTAGTTGGCGCCCCGGGGCCCCAGCATTTT. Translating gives CASSLVGAPGPQHF.

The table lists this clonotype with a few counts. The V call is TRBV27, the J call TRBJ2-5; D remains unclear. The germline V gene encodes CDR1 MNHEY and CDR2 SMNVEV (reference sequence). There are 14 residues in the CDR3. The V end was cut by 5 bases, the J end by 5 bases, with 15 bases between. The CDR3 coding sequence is TGTGCCAGCAGTGGTCGGAGTGCCGGGGAGACCCAGTACTTC. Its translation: CASSGRSAGETQYF.